This T cell receptor (beta chain) was obtained from a study of vaccination effects on CD4 cells after COVID-19. Study overall: Either the mRNA-1273 or the BNT162b2 vaccine was given to participants as two doses. Broader study findings: Among infection- and vaccine-induced clones, marked clonal contraction occurred late after vaccination.

CDR1 is SGHNT and CDR2 is YENEEA in the germline V gene. The CDR3 loop spans 15 amino acids. V shed 5 bases, J shed 0 bases, and the junction held 2 bases outside the gene matches. Only in-frame clones appear in the TCRdb table, and some are missing; sequencing was by immunoSEQ multiplex PCR. The sample has 20,000 to 25,000 clones; 73% are singletons. Under the ViraFEST assay, PBMC were stimulated with viral peptide pools so that antigen-specific CD4+ T cells expanded. Sequencing was performed afterwards. After less than 11 days in culture, the CD4+ T cells were isolated. Prior SARS-CoV-2 infection was absent in the vaccine recipients, as shown by negative nucleocapsid antibodies. At days 3 and 7, half of the medium was exchanged for IL-2 medium. On this clone: What it binds is unknown.

The V gene is TRBV11-3, the J gene TRBJ2-1; 9 bases are a match to TRBD2. Sequencing was performed on CD4+ T cells from PBMCs cultured with SARS-CoV-2 spike peptides, taken before COVID-19 vaccination. The sequence came from a human donor who received a COVID-19 vaccine. The CDR3 region is CASSKLAGSYNEQFF. The DNA of the CDR3 is TGTGCCAGCAGCAAACTAGCGGGCTCCTACAATGAGCAGTTCTTC.